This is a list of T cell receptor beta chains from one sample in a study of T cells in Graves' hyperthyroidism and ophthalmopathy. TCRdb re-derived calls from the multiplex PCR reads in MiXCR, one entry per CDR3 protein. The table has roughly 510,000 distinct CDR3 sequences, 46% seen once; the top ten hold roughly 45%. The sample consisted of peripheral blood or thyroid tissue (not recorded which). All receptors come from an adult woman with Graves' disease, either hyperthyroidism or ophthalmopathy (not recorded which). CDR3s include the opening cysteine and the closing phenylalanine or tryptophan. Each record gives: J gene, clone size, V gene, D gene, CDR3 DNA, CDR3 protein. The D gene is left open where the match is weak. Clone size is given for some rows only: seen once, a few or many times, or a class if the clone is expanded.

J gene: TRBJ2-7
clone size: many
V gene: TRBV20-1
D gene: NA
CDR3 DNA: TGCAGTGCTGACGACCCATTGCGGTACTTC
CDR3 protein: CSADDPLRYF

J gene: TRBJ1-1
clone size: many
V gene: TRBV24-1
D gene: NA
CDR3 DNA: TGTGCCACCAGGGACGGAGGGGTAGCCAATGAAGCTTTCTTT
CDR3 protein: CATRDGGVANEAFF

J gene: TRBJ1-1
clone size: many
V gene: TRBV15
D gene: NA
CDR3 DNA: TGTGCCACCAGCAGAGCCGGGGGTATGAACACTGAAGCTTTCTTT
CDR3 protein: CATSRAGGMNTEAFF

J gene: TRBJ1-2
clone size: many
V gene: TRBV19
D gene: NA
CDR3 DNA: TGTGCCAGTAGTTCGACGGGACGCGGATGGAATGGCTACACCTTC
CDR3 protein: CASSSTGRGWNGYTF

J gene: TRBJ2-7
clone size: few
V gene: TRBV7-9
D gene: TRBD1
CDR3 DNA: TGTGCCAGCAGCCTAGGGACAGGGGTAGACTACGAGCAGTACTTC
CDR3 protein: CASSLGTGVDYEQYF

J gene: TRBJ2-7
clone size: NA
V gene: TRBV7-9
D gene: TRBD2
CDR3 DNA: TGTGCCACGCAGCGGGGCTACGAGCAGTACTTC
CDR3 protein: CATQRGYEQYF

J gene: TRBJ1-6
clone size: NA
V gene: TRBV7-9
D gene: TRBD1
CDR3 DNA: TGTGCCAGCAGCTTGGCGGGACAGGGTACCTATAATTCACCCCTCCACTTT
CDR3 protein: CASSLAGQGTYNSPLHF

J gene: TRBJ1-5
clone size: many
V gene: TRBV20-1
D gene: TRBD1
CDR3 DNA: TGCAGTGCTAGCTTTAGTGGGACAGGGAGGAATCAGCCCCAGCATTTT
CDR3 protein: CSASFSGTGRNQPQHF

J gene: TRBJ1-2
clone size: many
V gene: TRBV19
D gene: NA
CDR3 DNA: TGTGCCAGTACCGCCCAGGGAGGGAACTATGGCTACACCTTC
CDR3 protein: CASTAQGGNYGYTF

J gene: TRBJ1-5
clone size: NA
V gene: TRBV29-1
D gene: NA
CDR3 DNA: TGCAGCGCCGTAGAACAGGGCCCGGGGCAGCCCCAGCATTTT
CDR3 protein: CSAVEQGPGQPQHF

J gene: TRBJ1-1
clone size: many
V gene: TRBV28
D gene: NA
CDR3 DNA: TGTGCCAGCGGAACAGGAATGAACACTGAAGCTTTCTTT
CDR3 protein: CASGTGMNTEAFF

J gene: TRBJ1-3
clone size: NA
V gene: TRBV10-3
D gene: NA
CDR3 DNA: TGTGCCACCACTGACCTCTCTGGAAACACCATATATTTT
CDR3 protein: CATTDLSGNTIYF

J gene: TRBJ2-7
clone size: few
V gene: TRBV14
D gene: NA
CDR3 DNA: TGTGCCAGCAGCCAAGATATTTCAGTCGAGGGCTTGACCTACGAGCAGTACTTC
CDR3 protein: CASSQDISVEGLTYEQYF

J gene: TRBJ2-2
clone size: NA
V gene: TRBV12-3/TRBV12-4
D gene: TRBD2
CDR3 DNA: TGTGCCAACCGACTAGCGTCCACCGGGGAGCTGTTTTTT
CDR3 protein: CANRLASTGELFF

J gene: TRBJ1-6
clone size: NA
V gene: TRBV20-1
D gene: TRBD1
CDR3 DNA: TGCAGTGCTAGTAGCCGGGACAGCCTTTATTCACCCCTCCACTTT
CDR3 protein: CSASSRDSLYSPLHF

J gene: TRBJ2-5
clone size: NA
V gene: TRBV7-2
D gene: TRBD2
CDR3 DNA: TGTGCCAGCAGCTTGGTACTAGCGGGGCCGGGGACCCAGTACTTC
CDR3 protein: CASSLVLAGPGTQYF

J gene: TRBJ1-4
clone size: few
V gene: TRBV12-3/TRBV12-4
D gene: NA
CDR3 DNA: TGTGCCAGCAGTTTAAACAAGAATAATGAAAAACTGTTTTTT
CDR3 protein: CASSLNKNNEKLFF

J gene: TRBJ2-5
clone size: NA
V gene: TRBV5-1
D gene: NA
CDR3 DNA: TGCGCCAGCAGCAGGGACGGGGTCCAAGAGACCCAGTACTTC
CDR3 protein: CASSRDGVQETQYF

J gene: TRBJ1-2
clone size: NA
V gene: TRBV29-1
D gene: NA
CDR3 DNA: TGCAGCGCTGAACAGGGTGGCTATGGCTACACCTTC
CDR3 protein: CSAEQGGYGYTF

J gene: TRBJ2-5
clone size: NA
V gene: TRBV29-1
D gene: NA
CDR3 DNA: TGCAGCGCCGGACAAAACCAAGAGACCCAGTACTTC
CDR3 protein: CSAGQNQETQYF

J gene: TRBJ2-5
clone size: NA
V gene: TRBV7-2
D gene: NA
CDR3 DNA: TGTGCCAGCAAACCTTCGGAGTGGGGCGAGACCCAGTACTTC
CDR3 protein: CASKPSEWGETQYF

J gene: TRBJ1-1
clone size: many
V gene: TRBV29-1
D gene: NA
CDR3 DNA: TGCAGCGTTGAAAGTGTTGAGGGACGGGAAGCTTTCTTT
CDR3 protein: CSVESVEGREAFF

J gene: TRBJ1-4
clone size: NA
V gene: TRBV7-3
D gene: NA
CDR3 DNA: TGTGCCAGCAGCTCAGGACTAGCGGGGACTAATGAAAAACTGTTTTTT
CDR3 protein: CASSSGLAGTNEKLFF

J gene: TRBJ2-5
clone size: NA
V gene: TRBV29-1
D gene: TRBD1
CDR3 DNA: TGCAGCGTTGTTCGTGGGACAGGGGGCAAGACCCAGTACTTC
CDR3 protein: CSVVRGTGGKTQYF

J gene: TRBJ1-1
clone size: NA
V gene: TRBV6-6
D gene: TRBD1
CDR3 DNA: TGTGCCAGCAGTTACTGGACAGGGGAGTTTAGTGAAGCTTTCTTT
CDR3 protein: CASSYWTGEFSEAFF

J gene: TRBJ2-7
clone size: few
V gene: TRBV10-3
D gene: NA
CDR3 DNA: TGTGCCACCACCCCGGGGACGGTAAGCTCCTACGAGCAGTACTTC
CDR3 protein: CATTPGTVSSYEQYF

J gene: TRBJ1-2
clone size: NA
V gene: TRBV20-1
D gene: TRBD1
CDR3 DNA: TGCAGCGCGATGACGCGACCGGGACAGGGGGCTGGCTACACCTTC
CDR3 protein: CSAMTRPGQGAGYTF

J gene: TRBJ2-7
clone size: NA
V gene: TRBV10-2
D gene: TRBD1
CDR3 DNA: TGCGCCAGCAGCTTACACAGGGGTTCCTACGAGCAGTACTTC
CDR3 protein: CASSLHRGSYEQYF

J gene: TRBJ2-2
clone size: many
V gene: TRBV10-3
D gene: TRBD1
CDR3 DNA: TGTGCCATCAGTTTTGGACAGGGGATCACCGGGGAGCTGTTTTTT
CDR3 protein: CAISFGQGITGELFF

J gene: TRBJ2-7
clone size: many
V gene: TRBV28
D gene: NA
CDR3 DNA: TGTGCCAGCAGGGGCAGGATCTCCTACGAGCAGTACTTC
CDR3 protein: CASRGRISYEQYF

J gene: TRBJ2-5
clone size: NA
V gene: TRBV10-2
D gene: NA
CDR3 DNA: TGTGCCACAGGGATAGGGGTTGACGTTGGCCCGGGCTGGACCCAGTACTTC
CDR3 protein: CATGIGVDVGPGWTQYF

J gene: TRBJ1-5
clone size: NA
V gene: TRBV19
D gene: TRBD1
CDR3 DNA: TGTGCCAGCAGTCAGGACAGGGCTAGCAATCAGCCCCAGCATTTT
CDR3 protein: CASSQDRASNQPQHF

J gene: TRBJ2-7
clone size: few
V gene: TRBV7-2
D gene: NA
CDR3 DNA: TGTGCCAGCAGCCCGCAGGGGATGGGCAACGAGCAGTACTTC
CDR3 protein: CASSPQGMGNEQYF

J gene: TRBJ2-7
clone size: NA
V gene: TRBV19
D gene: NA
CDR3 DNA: TGTGCCAGTAGTTACGGATCCGGCTACGAGCAGTACTTC
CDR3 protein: CASSYGSGYEQYF

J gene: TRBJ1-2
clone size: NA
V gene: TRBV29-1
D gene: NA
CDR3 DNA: TGCAGCGTTGTTCCGGGGTCCAACTATGGCTACACCTTC
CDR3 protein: CSVVPGSNYGYTF

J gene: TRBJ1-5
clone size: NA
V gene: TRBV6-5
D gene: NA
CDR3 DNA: TGTGCCAGCAGTTTCAAACCCTCCGGTCAGCCCCAGCATTTT
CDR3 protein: CASSFKPSGQPQHF

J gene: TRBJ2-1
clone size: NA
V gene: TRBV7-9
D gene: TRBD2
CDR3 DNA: TGTGCCAGCAGCCCCTTAGCGGGAGTTTCGAGTGAGCAGTTCTTC
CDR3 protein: CASSPLAGVSSEQFF

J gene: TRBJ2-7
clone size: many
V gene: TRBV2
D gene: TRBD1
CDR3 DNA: TGTGCCGGCCGGGACAGGGGTTACGAGCAGTACTTC
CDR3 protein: CAGRDRGYEQYF

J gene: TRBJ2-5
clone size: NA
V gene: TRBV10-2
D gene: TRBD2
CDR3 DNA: TGCGCCAGCACACTAGCGGGAGCCCAGTACTTC
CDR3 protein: CASTLAGAQYF

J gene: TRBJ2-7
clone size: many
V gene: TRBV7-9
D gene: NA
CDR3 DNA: TGTGCCAGCAGCTTTGTCGGTTCCTACGAGCAGTACTTC
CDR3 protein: CASSFVGSYEQYF

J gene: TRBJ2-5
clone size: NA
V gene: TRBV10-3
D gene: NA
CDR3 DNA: TGTGCCATCAGTGAGAAGGAGTTAGCGCCTCAAGAGACCCAGTACTTC
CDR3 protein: CAISEKELAPQETQYF

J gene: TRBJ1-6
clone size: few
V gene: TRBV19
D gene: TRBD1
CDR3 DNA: TGTGCCAGTAGTTCGTACAGGGGGAATTCACCCCTCCACTTT
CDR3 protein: CASSSYRGNSPLHF

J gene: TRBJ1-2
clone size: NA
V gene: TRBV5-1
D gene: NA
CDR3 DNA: TGCGCCAGCAGCCTGCAGGGGCTCTATGGCTACACCTTC
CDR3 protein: CASSLQGLYGYTF